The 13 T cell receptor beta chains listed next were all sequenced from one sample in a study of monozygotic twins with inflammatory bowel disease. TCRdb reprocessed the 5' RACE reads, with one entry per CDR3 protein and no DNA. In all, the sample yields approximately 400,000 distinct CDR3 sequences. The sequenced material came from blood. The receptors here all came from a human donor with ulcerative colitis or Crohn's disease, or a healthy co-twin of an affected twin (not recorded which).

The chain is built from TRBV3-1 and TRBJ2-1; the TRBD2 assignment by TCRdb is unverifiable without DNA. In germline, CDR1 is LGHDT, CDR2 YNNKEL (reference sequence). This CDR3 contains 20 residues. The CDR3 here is CASSQVFFVTSGRKNNEQFF.

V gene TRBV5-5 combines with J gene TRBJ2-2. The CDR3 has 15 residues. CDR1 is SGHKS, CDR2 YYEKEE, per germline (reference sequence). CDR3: CASHRRGVSTGELFF.

CDR3 sequence: CSVSNGLNTEAFF. The chain employs TRBV29-1 and TRBJ1-1. There are 13 residues in the CDR3. CDR1 and CDR2 (germline): SQVTM, ANQGSEA.

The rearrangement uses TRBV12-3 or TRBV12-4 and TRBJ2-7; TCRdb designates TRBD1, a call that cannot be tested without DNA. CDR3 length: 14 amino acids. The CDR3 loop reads CASSQAGSFYEQYF.

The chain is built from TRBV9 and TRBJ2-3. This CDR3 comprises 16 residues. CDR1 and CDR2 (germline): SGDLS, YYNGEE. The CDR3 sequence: CASSVLGLAGIDTQYF.

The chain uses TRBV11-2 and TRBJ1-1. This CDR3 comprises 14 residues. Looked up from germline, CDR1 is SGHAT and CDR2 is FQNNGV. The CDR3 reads CASSLGSKGTEAFF.

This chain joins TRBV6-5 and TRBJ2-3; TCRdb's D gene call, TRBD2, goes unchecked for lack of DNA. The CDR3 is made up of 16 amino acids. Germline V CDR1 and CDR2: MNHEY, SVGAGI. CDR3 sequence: CASSYFSGAYTDTQYF.

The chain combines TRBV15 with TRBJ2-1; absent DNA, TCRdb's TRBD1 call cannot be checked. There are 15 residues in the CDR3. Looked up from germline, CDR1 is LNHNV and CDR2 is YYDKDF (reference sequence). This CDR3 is CATSRDSETGKGQFF.

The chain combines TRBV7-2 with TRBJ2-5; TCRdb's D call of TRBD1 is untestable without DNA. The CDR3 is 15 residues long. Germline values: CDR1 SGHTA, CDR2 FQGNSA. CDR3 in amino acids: CASSRDGGGKETQYF.

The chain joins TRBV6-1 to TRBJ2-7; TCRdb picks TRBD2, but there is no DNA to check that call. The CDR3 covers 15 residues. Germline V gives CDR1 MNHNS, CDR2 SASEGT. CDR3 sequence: CASRSLTLASYEQYF.

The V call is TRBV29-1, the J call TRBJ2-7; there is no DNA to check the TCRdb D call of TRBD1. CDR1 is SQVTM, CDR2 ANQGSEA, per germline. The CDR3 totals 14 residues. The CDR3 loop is CSVEETGTTYEQYF.

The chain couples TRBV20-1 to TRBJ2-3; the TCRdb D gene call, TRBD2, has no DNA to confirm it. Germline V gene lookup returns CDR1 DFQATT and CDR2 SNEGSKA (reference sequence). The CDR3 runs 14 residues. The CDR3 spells CSVWISGRGDTQYF.

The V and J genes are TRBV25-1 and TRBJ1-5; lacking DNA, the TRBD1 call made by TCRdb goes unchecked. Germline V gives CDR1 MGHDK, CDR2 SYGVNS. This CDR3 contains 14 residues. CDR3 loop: CASQDRGGDQPQHF.